The 15 T cell receptor beta chains below were found in one sample sequenced in a study of T cell changes during pregnancy in multiple sclerosis. Measured with immunoSEQ multiplex PCR; TCRdb has only the in-frame clones, and not every one. This sample has about 49,000 clones; around 91% occur once, and the top ten carry approximately 0.39%. Here the sequenced sample was CD4+ T cells from peripheral blood mononuclear cells, taken in the second trimester of pregnancy. The source of these receptors is a female donor in good health, enrolled as a control in a pregnancy study.

This chain joins TRBV9 and TRBJ1-5, with D unresolved. The CDR3 is made up of 13 amino acids. The V and J ends lost 0 bases and 7 bases respectively, with 8 bases between them. Germline lookup yields CDR1 SGDLS and CDR2 YYNGEE. CDR3 DNA: TGTGCCAGCAGCGTAGACCCCCAGCAGCCCCAGCATTTT. Translated, it gives CASSVDPQQPQHF.

V usage is TRBV11-3 and J usage is TRBJ1-6; 8 positions match TRBD1. The CDR3 covers 17 residues. Germline CDR1 and CDR2: SGHNT and YENEEA. The V segment lost 2 bases and the J segment 7 bases; nucleotides outside the gene matches: 10. CDR3 sequence reads: CASSLTRQGRQNSPLHF. The CDR3 DNA is TGTGCCAGCAGCTTAACCCGACAGGGGAGGCAGAATTCACCCCTCCACTTT.

The chain is built from TRBV19 and TRBJ2-3, with 10 bases fitting TRBD1. The CDR3 loop spans 14 amino acids. CDR1 and CDR2 from the germline V gene are LNHDA and SQIVND (reference sequence). V shed 8 bases, J shed 2 bases, and the junction held 4 bases outside the gene matches. The CDR3 is CASADRGLTDTQYF. The CDR3 nucleotides are TGTGCCAGTGCCGACAGGGGGCTCACAGATACGCAGTATTTT. The full variable domain, its missing parts supplied by reference TRBV19 and TRBJ2-3, is DGGITQSPKYLFRKEGQNVTLSCEQNLNHDAMYWYRQDPGQGLRLIYYSQIVNDFQKGDIAEGYSVSREKKESFPLTVTSAQKNPTAFYLCASADRGLTDTQYFGPGTRLTVL.

The genes are TRBV19 and TRBJ1-2; the D is unclear. V lost 5 bases to trimming and J lost 7 bases, with 14 bases between them. This CDR3 is 13 amino acids long. CDR1 is LNHDA, CDR2 SQIVND, per germline (reference sequence). The CDR3 sequence: CASSVTASPGYTF. In nucleotides, the CDR3 is TGTGCCAGTAGTGTCACAGCTTCTCCTGGCTACACCTTC.

The rearrangement links TRBV30 to TRBJ1-2; tentative D call: TRBD1 (6 bases). The V end was cut by 0 bases, the J end by 2 bases, with 13 bases between. The CDR3 runs to 15 residues. CDR1 GTSNPN and CDR2 SVGIG come from the germline V gene (reference sequence). The CDR3, as DNA: TGTGCCTGGAGTGTCGGGACATACAAAAACTATGGCTACACCTTC. This encodes CAWSVGTYKNYGYTF.

The chain has TRBV11-3 and TRBJ2-3, with 7 bases aligning to TRBD2. The CDR3 is made up of 14 amino acids. V trimming: 5 bases; J trimming: 2 bases; junction bases outside the gene matches: 4. Germline values: CDR1 SGHNT, CDR2 YENEEA. The CDR3 region is CASSNRDYTDTQYF. The CDR3 DNA reads TGTGCCAGCAGCAACCGGGACTACACAGATACGCAGTATTTT.

The chain carries TRBV6-5 and TRBJ2-7, with D hard to call. The germline V gene encodes CDR1 MNHEY and CDR2 SVGAGI. V lost 2 bases and J lost 4, with 9 bases in between. CDR3 length equals 13 residues. This chain's CDR3 is CASSYGTIYEQYF. The CDR3 DNA is TGTGCCAGCAGTTACGGCACGATATACGAGCAGTACTTC.

V is TRBV9 and J is TRBJ2-3; D gene ambiguous. Germline CDR1 reads SGDLS; CDR2 reads YYNGEE. The CDR3 is 14 residues long. The V and J ends lost 1 base and 4 bases respectively, with 10 bases between them. CDR3 loop: CASSVTVRADTQYF. CDR3 in DNA: TGTGCCAGCAGCGTAACGGTTCGTGCAGATACGCAGTATTTT.

This chain connects TRBV5-4 to TRBJ2-7; a possible D gene is TRBD1 (6 bases). V was shortened by 4 bases and J by 3 bases, with 8 bases between the two germline ends. From germline, CDR1 is SGHNT and CDR2 YYREEE (reference sequence). The CDR3 loop spans 12 amino acids. The DNA of the CDR3 is TGTGCCAGCAGCGGGGGACACTACGAGCAGTACTTC. It specifies CASSGGHYEQYF.

The chain uses TRBV29-1 and TRBJ2-7; 8 positions agree with TRBD2. The junction had 8 bases not matched to a gene; V was cut back by 3 bases and J by 7 bases. Looked up from germline, CDR1 is SQVTM and CDR2 is ANQGSEA. The length of the CDR3 is 13 residues. The CDR3 protein is CSVEKTGGGEQYF. CDR3 nucleotides: TGCAGCGTTGAGAAGACGGGGGGGGGAGAGCAGTACTTC.

V is TRBV7-9 and J is TRBJ1-1; no reliable D call. Trimming took 5 bases from V and 1 from J, leaving 11 bases between them. The CDR3 loop spans 14 amino acids. The germline gives CDR1 SEHNR, CDR2 FQNEAQ (reference sequence). DNA for the CDR3: TGTGCCAGCAGCCGCAGTACAGAGAACACTGAAGCTTTCTTT. This translates into CASSRSTENTEAFF.

The chain uses TRBV7-2 and TRBJ1-5, with a tentative D call TRBD1 (6 bases). This CDR3 is built from 16 residues. V dropped 0 bases and J dropped 6 bases, with 15 bases sitting between them. The germline V gene encodes CDR1 SGHTA and CDR2 FQGNSA. CDR3 sequence: CASSLAGRGGGQPQHF. In DNA, the CDR3 is TGTGCCAGCAGCTTAGCGGGCAGGGGAGGGGGTCAGCCCCAGCATTTT.

This chain uses TRBV9 with TRBJ2-1, with D possibly matching TRBD1 (5 bases). Germline CDR1 SGDLS, CDR2 YYNGEE. Deletions cut 2 bases from V and 6 bases from J, with 12 bases between. The CDR3 length is 14 residues. CDR3 in amino acids: CASSVVVTGNEQFF. The CDR3 DNA reads TGTGCCAGCAGCGTGGTAGTAACAGGCAATGAGCAGTTCTTC.

This clone was seen only once. The rearrangement links TRBV7-3 to TRBJ1-1, with D possibly being TRBD1 (5 bases). The germline V gene encodes CDR1 SGHTA and CDR2 FQGTGA. Between the trimmed V and J ends, which lost 0 bases and 4 bases, there was a span of 12 bases. This CDR3 is built from 15 residues. CDR3 in amino acids: CASSLTSQGGTEAFF. Here the CDR3 DNA reads TGTGCCAGCAGCTTAACGTCTCAGGGCGGCACTGAAGCTTTCTTT. The variable domain in full, completed from reference TRBV7-3 and TRBJ1-1, reads GAGVSQTPSNKVTEKGKYVELRCDPISGHTALYWYRQSLGQGPEFLIYFQGTGAADDSGLPNDRFFAVRPEGSVSTLKIQRTERGDSAVYLCASSLTSQGGTEAFFGQGTRLTVV.

This clone was seen only a few times. The chain's CDR3 is CASTRTGGTYEQYF. The CDR3 DNA reads TGTGCCAGTACTCGGACAGGTGGAACCTACGAGCAGTACTTC. V and J are TRBV19 and TRBJ2-7; 7 bases are a match to TRBD1. V shed 7 bases, J shed 2 bases, and the junction held 8 bases outside the gene matches. The germline CDR1 and CDR2 sequences are LNHDA and SQIVND (reference sequence). This CDR3 spans 14 amino acids.